These T cell receptor beta chains were read from a single sample in a study of blood T cell repertoires in COVID-19. Profiled with immunoSEQ multiplex PCR; TCRdb holds only in-frame clones, not every one. The sample shows about 140,000 clones, 80% to 90% of them seen only once. The sequencing input was peripheral blood. Source of these receptors: a man aged 60 to 75 with active or convalescent COVID-19. Both conserved end residues are part of each CDR3. The order of the fields is CDR3 DNA, CDR3 protein, V gene, clone size, J gene, D gene. The D gene is left open where the match is weak. Rows give clone size only sometimes, using once, few, many, or a class for an expanded clone.

CDR3nt: TGCGCCAGCAGCCGGGGGACTACCATGGATACGCAGTATTTT
CDR3aa: CASSRGTTMDTQYF
v_gene: TRBV5-1
abundance: NA
j_gene: TRBJ2-3
d_gene: TRBD2

CDR3nt: TGTGCCAGCACTCAGGTTGGGAACACCGGGGAGCTGTTTTTT
CDR3aa: CASTQVGNTGELFF
v_gene: TRBV6-5
abundance: NA
j_gene: TRBJ2-2
d_gene: NA

CDR3nt: TGTGCCAGCAGAAGGGGACAGGGATATTCCGAGCAGTACTTC
CDR3aa: CASRRGQGYSEQYF
v_gene: TRBV6-5
abundance: NA
j_gene: TRBJ2-7
d_gene: TRBD1

CDR3nt: TGTGCCAGCAGTTTAGAACAGGGTCGTCAGCCCCAGCATTTT
CDR3aa: CASSLEQGRQPQHF
v_gene: TRBV27
abundance: NA
j_gene: TRBJ1-5
d_gene: NA

CDR3nt: TGTGCCACAGGGACTACTTTGGAGCAGTTCTTC
CDR3aa: CATGTTLEQFF
v_gene: TRBV24-1
abundance: NA
j_gene: TRBJ2-1
d_gene: TRBD2

CDR3nt: TGTGCCAGCAGCCTGGAGGGAGGGAAATTCTCTGGAAACACCATATATTTT
CDR3aa: CASSLEGGKFSGNTIYF
v_gene: TRBV11-2
abundance: NA
j_gene: TRBJ1-3
d_gene: NA

CDR3nt: TGCGCCAGCAGCGACCGGCCCCGGGGCACTGAAGCTTTCTTT
CDR3aa: CASSDRPRGTEAFF
v_gene: TRBV4-1
abundance: NA
j_gene: TRBJ1-1
d_gene: NA

CDR3nt: TGTGCCACCAGTGCTCGGGCTAGCGGGAGTGATGAGCAGTTCTTC
CDR3aa: CATSARASGSDEQFF
v_gene: TRBV24-1
abundance: NA
j_gene: TRBJ2-1
d_gene: TRBD2

CDR3nt: TGTGCCAGTACCTCGACAATTTCGAGCTCCTATAATTCACCCCTCCACTTT
CDR3aa: CASTSTISSSYNSPLHF
v_gene: TRBV19
abundance: NA
j_gene: TRBJ1-6
d_gene: NA

CDR3nt: TGTGCCAGCAGTTCCCAAGGGGGGGCTAACTATGGCTACACCTTC
CDR3aa: CASSSQGGANYGYTF
v_gene: TRBV28
abundance: NA
j_gene: TRBJ1-2
d_gene: NA

CDR3nt: TGTGCCACCAGTGCCCGGGACAGGGGGAGCAATCAGCCCCAGCATTTT
CDR3aa: CATSARDRGSNQPQHF
v_gene: TRBV24-1
abundance: NA
j_gene: TRBJ1-5
d_gene: TRBD1

CDR3nt: TGTGCCAGCAGTTACACCCCAAACAGGGGGGTAAGCGAGCAGTACTTC
CDR3aa: CASSYTPNRGVSEQYF
v_gene: TRBV6-6
abundance: NA
j_gene: TRBJ2-7
d_gene: TRBD1

CDR3nt: TGTGCCAGCAGTCTCCCAACCGTGAATAGCGGGAACTACGAGCAGTACTTC
CDR3aa: CASSLPTVNSGNYEQYF
v_gene: TRBV6-6
abundance: NA
j_gene: TRBJ2-7
d_gene: TRBD2

CDR3nt: TGTGCCAGCAGTACCCCCAGGGGGCGAGTAGAGAGAAATGAGCAGTTCTTC
CDR3aa: CASSTPRGRVERNEQFF
v_gene: TRBV28
abundance: NA
j_gene: TRBJ2-1
d_gene: TRBD1

CDR3nt: TGTGCCAGCAGCCCGGGACAGACGAACACCGGGGAGCTGTTTTTT
CDR3aa: CASSPGQTNTGELFF
v_gene: TRBV13
abundance: NA
j_gene: TRBJ2-2
d_gene: TRBD1

CDR3nt: TGTGCCACCAGTGCCGCCACAGGTCCGAGCTCCTACAATGAGCAGTTCTTC
CDR3aa: CATSAATGPSSYNEQFF
v_gene: TRBV24-1
abundance: NA
j_gene: TRBJ2-1
d_gene: NA

CDR3nt: TGTGCCAGCAGACCTACGTCGACAGGGCTAGGCACTGAAGCTTTCTTT
CDR3aa: CASRPTSTGLGTEAFF
v_gene: TRBV27
abundance: NA
j_gene: TRBJ1-1
d_gene: TRBD1

CDR3nt: TGTGCCGTCGCCCGGGACAGGAACACCGGGGAGCTGTTTTTT
CDR3aa: CAVARDRNTGELFF
v_gene: TRBV19
abundance: NA
j_gene: TRBJ2-2
d_gene: TRBD1

CDR3nt: TGCGCCAGCAGCGTGGGACGGGTGGGCTATGGCTACACCTTC
CDR3aa: CASSVGRVGYGYTF
v_gene: TRBV5-1
abundance: NA
j_gene: TRBJ1-2
d_gene: NA

CDR3nt: TGTGCCAGTAGGAGAGGACAGGTGAACACTGAAGCTTTCTTT
CDR3aa: CASRRGQVNTEAFF
v_gene: TRBV19
abundance: once
j_gene: TRBJ1-1
d_gene: TRBD1

CDR3nt: TGCGCCAGCAGCTTGGAGACAGCGGGAGGGCGGACAGATACGCAGTATTTT
CDR3aa: CASSLETAGGRTDTQYF
v_gene: TRBV5-1
abundance: NA
j_gene: TRBJ2-3
d_gene: TRBD2

CDR3nt: TGTGCCAGCAGTTCGCGGACAGCAACTAATGAAAAACTGTTTTTT
CDR3aa: CASSSRTATNEKLFF
v_gene: TRBV2
abundance: NA
j_gene: TRBJ1-4
d_gene: NA